The T cell receptor beta chain described here comes from a study of blood T cells in healthy people across ages. Looking at the study overall: About one barcoded beta molecule was captured per two T cells (by template switching). Study-level points and caveats: Calculation of diversity from one million T cells yielded estimates considered to be underestimates.

For this clonotype: Its target is unknown.

CDR1 is ENHRY and CDR2 is SYGVKD in the germline V gene. The V segment lost 4 bases and the J segment 6 bases; nucleotides outside the gene matches: 6. The CDR3 totals 14 residues. A second PCR of 7 to 11 cycles used a sample-barcoded 5' primer and a J-beta primer mix. CDR3-containing paired-end reads numbered at least 2.5 million in each sample. TCRdb used MiXCR to reprocess the 5' RACE reads, holding one entry per CDR3 protein. The sample consists of 500,000 to 600,000 distinct CDR3 sequences, approximately 25% of them appearing once. This TCR derives from a woman between 65 and 79 years old in good health. This chain links TRBV10-3 with TRBJ2-3; 8 bases align to TRBD2. The sample consisted of blood. The CDR3 reads CAISAAGGWDTQYF. Here the CDR3 DNA reads TGTGCCATCAGTGCTGCGGGGGGCTGGGATACGCAGTATTTT.